The present T cell receptor (beta chain) was sequenced within a study of a mutant IDH1 vaccine in newly diagnosed glioma. Regarding time point: baseline, week 1 (first vaccination visit). Documented treatment: pre-vaccination baseline after standard-of-care therapy. This clone was observed a single time. From germline, CDR1 is MNHEY and CDR2 SVGAGI. With V trimmed by 7 bases and J by 6 bases, 8 bases remained unmatched. This CDR3 contains 15 residues. TCRdb's table, derived via immunoSEQ multiplex PCR, lists solely in-frame clones and lacks some. The sample has tens of thousands of clones; approximately 86% are singletons.

V usage is TRBV6-5 and J usage is TRBJ2-2, with 10 bases that match TRBD1. Material: PBMCs, obtained from a glioma patient treated with radiotherapy, temozolomide or both. This TCR was sampled from a man younger than 40 with glioma. This chain's CDR3 is CASTSPGQGPGELFF. CDR3 DNA: TGTGCCAGCACCTCCCCGGGACAGGGGCCCGGGGAGCTGTTTTTT.